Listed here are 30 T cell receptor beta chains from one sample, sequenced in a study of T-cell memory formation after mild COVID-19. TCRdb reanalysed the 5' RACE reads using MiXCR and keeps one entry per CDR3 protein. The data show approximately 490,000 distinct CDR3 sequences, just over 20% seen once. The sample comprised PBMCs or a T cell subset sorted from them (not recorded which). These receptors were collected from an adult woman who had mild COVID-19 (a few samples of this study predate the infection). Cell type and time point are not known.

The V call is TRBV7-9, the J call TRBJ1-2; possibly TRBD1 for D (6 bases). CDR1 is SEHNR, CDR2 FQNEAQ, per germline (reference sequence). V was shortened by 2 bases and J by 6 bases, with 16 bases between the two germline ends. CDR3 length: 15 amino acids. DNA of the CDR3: TGTGCCAGCAGCTTACTGGGGGGCCAGGGGAATGGCTACACCTTC. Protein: CASSLLGGQGNGYTF.

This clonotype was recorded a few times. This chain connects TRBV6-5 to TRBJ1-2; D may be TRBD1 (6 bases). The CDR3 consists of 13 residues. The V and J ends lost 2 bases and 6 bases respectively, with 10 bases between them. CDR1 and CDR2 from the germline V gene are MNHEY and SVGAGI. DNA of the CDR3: TGTGCCAGCAGTTACGAGGGGGGAGATGGCTACACCTTC. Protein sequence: CASSYEGGDGYTF.

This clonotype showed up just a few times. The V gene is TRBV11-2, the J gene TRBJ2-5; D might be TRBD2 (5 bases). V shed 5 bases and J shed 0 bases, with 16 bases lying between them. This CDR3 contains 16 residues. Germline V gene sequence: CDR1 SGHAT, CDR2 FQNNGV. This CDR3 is CASSPRTGVYQETQYF. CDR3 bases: TGTGCCAGCAGCCCAAGGACTGGGGTATACCAAGAGACCCAGTACTTC.

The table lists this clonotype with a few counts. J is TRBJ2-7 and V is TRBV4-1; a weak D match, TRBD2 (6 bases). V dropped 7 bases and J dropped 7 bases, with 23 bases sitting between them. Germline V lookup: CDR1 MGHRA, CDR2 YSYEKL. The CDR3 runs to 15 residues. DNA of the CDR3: TGCGCCAGCACCCCGGAGGAAGGGCTCGGGGGAGAGCAGTACTTC. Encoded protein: CASTPEEGLGGEQYF.

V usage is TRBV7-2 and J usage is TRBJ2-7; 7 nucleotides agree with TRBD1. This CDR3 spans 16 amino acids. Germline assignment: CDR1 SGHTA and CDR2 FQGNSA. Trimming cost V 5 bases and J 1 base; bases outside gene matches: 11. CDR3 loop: CASSPSVGTESYEQYF. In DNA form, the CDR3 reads TGTGCCAGCAGCCCGTCGGTGGGGACAGAGTCCTACGAGCAGTACTTC. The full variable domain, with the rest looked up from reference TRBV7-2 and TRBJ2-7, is GAGVSQSPSNKVTEKGKDVELRCDPISGHTALYWYRQSLGQGLEFLIYFQGNSAPDKSGLPSDRFSAERTGGSVSTLTIQRTQQEDSAVYLCASSPSVGTESYEQYFGPGTRLTVT.

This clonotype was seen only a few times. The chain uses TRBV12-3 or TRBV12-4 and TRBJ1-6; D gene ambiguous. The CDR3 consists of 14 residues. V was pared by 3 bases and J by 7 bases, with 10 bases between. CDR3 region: CASSFSGSNSPLHF. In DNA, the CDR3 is TGTGCCAGCAGTTTTAGTGGCAGCAATTCACCCCTCCACTTT.

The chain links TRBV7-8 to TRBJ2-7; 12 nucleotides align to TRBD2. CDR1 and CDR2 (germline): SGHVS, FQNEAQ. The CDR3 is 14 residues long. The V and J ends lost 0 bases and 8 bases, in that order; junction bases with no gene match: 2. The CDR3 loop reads CASSLARTSGKQYF. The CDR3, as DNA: TGTGCCAGCAGCTTAGCGCGGACTAGCGGGAAGCAGTACTTC.

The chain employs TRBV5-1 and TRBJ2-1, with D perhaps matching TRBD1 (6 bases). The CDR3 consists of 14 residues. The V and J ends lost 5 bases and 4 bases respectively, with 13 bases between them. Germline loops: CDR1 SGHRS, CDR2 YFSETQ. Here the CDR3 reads CASSGGRGYNEQFF. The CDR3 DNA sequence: TGCGCCAGCAGTGGGGGCCGTGGGTACAATGAGCAGTTCTTC.

CDR3: CSAVHGEQYF. The CDR3 DNA is TGCAGCGCCGTGCACGGGGAGCAGTACTTC. The chain joins TRBV29-1 to TRBJ2-7, with D hard to call. The CDR3 is 10 residues long. V was cut by 7 bases and J by 7 bases, with 11 bases left in between. Germline V gene lookup returns CDR1 SQVTM and CDR2 ANQGSEA.

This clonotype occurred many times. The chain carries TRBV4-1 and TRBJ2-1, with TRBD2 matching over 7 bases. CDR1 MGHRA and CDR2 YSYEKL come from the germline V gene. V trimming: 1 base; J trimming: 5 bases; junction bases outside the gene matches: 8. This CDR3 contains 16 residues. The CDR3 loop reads CASSQVVEGTNNEQFF. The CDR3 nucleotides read TGCGCCAGCAGCCAAGTCGTTGAGGGGACTAACAATGAGCAGTTCTTC.

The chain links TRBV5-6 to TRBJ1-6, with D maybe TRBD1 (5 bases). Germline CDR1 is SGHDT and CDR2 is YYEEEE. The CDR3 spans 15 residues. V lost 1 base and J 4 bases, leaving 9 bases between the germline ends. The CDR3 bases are TGTGCCAGCAGCTTGAAGGGGAGATATAATTCACCCCTCCACTTT. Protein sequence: CASSLKGRYNSPLHF.

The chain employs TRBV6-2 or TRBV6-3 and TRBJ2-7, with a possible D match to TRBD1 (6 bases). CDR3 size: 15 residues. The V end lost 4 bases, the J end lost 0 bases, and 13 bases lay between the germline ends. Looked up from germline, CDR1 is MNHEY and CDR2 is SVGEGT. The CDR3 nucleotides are TGTGCCAGCAGTTCTCACAGGGCTCGCTCCTACGAGCAGTACTTC. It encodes CASSSHRARSYEQYF.

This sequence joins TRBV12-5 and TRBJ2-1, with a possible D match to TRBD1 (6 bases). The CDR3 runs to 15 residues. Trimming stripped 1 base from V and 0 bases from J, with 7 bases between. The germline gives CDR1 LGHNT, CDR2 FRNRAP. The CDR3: CASGLGDNSYNEQFF. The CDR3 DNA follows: TGTGCTAGTGGTTTGGGGGACAACTCCTACAATGAGCAGTTCTTC.

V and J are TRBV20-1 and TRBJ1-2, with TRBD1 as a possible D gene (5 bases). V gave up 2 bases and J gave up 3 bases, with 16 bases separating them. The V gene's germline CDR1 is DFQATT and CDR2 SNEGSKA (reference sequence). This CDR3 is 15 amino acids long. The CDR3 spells CSARKTGSSYYGYTF. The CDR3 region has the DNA TGCAGTGCTAGAAAAACAGGATCCTCCTACTATGGCTACACCTTC.

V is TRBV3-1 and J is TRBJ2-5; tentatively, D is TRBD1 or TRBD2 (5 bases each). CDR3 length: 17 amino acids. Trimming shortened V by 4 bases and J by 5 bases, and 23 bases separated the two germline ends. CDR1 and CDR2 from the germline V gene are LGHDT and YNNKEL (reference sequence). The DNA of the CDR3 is TGTGCCAGCAGCCCCCCGACGGGACGTGGAGGTGAGGAGACCCAGTACTTC. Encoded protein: CASSPPTGRGGEETQYF.

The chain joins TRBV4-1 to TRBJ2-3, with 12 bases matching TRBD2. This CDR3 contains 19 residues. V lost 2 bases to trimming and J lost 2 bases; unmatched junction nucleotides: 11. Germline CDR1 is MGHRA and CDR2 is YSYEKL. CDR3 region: CASSQPGKTSGGPTDTQYF. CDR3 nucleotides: TGCGCCAGCAGCCAACCCGGGAAGACTAGCGGGGGCCCCACAGATACGCAGTATTTT.

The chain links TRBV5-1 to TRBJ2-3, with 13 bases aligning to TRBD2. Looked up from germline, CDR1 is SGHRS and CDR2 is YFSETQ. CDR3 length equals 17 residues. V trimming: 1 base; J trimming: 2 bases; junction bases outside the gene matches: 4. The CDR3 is CASSLSTSGGATDTQYF. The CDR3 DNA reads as TGCGCCAGCAGCTTGTCTACTAGCGGGGGGGCCACAGATACGCAGTATTTT.

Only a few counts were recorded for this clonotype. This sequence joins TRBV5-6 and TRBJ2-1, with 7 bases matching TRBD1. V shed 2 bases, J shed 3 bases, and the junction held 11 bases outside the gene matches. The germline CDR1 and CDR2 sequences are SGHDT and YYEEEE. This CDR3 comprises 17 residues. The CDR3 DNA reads TGTGCCAGCAGCTTCCTTGGGGACAGCGATTTCTACAATGAGCAGTTCTTC. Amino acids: CASSFLGDSDFYNEQFF.

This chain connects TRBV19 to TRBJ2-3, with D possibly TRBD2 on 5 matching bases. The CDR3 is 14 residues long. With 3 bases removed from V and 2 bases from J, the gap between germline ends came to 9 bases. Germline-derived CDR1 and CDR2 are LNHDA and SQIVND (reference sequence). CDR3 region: CASSIRDLTDTQYF. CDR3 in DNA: TGTGCCAGTAGTATTCGGGATCTCACAGATACGCAGTATTTT.

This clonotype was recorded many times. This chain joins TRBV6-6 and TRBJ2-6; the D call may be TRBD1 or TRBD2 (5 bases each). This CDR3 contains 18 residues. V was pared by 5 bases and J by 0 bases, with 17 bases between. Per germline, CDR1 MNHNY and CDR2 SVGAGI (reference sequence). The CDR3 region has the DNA TGTGCCAGCAGTCCCCCGGGACGGCCGAACTCTGGGGCCAACGTCCTGACTTTC. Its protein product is CASSPPGRPNSGANVLTF.

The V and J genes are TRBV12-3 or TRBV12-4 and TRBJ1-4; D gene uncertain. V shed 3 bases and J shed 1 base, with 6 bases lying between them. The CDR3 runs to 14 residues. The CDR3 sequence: CASSFVETNEKLFF. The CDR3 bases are TGTGCCAGCAGTTTTGTGGAAACTAATGAAAAACTGTTTTTT.

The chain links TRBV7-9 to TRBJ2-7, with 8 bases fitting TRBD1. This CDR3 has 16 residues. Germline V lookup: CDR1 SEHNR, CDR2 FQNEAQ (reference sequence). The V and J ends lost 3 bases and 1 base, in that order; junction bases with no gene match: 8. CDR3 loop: CASSLTGTGASYEQYF. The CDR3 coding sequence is TGTGCCAGCAGCTTGACCGGGACAGGAGCTTCCTACGAGCAGTACTTC.

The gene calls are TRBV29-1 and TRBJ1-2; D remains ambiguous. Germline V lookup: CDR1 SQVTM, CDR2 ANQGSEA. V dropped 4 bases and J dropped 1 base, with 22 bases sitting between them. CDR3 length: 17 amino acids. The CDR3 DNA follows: TGCAGCGTTGGGGATTTGACTAGATATCGGATTAACTATGGCTACACCTTC. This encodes CSVGDLTRYRINYGYTF.

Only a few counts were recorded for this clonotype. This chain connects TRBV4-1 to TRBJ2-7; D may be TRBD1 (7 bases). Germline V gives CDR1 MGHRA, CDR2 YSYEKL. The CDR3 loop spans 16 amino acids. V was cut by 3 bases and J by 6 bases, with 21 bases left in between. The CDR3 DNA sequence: TGCGCCAGCAGCCAGGTAATTTCGAGACAGGGAGGCGAGCAGTACTTC. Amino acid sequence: CASSQVISRQGGEQYF.

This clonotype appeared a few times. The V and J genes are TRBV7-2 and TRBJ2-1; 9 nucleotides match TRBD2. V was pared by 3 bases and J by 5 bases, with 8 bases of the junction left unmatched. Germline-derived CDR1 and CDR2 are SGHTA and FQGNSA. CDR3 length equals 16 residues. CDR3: CASSFAPTSGNNEQFF. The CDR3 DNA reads TGTGCCAGCAGCTTTGCCCCGACTAGCGGAAACAATGAGCAGTTCTTC.

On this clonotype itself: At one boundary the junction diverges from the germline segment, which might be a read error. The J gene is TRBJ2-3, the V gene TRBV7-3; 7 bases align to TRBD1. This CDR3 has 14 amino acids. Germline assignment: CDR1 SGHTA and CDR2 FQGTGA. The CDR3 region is CASSSGQPTDTQYF. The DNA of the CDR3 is TGCGCCAGCAGCTCGGGACAGCCCACAGATACGCAGTATTTT.

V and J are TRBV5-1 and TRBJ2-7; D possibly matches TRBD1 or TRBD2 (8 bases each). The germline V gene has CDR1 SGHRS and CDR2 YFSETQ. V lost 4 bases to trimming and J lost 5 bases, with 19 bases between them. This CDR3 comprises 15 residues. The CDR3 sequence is CASSIYGQGLDEQYF. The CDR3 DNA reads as TGCGCCAGCAGCATCTACGGACAGGGACTAGACGAGCAGTACTTC.

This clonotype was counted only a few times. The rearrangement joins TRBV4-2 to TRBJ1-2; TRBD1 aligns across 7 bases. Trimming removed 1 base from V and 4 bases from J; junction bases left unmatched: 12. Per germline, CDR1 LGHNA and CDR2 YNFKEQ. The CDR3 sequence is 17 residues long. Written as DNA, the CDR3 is TGTGCCAGCAGCCAAGGGAGCCGAACAGGGGCGAGCTATGGCTACACCTTC. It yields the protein CASSQGSRTGASYGYTF.

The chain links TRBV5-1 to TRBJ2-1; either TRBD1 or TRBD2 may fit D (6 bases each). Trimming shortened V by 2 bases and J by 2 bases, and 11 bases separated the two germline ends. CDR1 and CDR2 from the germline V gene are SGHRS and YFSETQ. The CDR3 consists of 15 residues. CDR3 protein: CASSFVGGAYNEQFF. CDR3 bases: TGCGCCAGCAGCTTCGTCGGGGGCGCCTACAATGAGCAGTTCTTC.

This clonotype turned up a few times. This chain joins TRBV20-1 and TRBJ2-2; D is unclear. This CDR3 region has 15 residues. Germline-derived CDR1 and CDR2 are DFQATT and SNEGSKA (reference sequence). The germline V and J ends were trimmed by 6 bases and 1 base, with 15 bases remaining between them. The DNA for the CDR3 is TGCAGTGCGACTCCCCTTGTATGGAACACCGGGGAGCTGTTTTTT. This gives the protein CSATPLVWNTGELFF.